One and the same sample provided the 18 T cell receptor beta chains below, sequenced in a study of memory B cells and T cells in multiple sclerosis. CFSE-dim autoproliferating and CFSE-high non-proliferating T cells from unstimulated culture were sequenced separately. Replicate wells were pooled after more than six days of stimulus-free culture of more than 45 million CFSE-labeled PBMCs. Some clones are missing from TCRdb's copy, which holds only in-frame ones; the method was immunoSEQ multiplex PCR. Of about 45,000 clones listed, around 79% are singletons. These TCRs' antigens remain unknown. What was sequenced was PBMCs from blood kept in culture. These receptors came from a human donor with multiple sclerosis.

CDR3 in amino acids: CASSPQGQTPGNTIYF. For the CDR3, the DNA is TGTGCCAGCAGCCCACAGGGCCAGACTCCTGGAAACACCATATATTTT. This sequence joins TRBV6-4 and TRBJ1-3; tentatively, D is TRBD1 (6 bases). Trimming took off 6 bases at V and 2 bases at J, with 17 bases between the two ends. In germline, CDR1 is MRHNA, CDR2 SNTAGT. This CDR3 has 16 residues.

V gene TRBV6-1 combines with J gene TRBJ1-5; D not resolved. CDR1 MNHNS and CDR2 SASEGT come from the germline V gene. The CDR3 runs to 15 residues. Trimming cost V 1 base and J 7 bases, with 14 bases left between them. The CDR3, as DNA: TGTGCCAGCAGTGAAGTTGGGGTCCTGGGGCAGCCCCAGCATTTT. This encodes CASSEVGVLGQPQHF.

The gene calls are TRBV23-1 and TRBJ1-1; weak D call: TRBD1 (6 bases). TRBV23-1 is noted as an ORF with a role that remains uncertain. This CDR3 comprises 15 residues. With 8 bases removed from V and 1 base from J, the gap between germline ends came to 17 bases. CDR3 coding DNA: TGCGCCAGCTCCCGGGGAGGACAGCGGAACACTGAAGCTTTCTTT. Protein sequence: CASSRGGQRNTEAFF.

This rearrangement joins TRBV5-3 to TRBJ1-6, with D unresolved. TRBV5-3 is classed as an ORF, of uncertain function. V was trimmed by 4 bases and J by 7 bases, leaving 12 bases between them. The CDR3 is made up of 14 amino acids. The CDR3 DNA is TGTGCCAGAAGCCGGGTCACGGCAAATTCACCCCTCCACTTT. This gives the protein CARSRVTANSPLHF.

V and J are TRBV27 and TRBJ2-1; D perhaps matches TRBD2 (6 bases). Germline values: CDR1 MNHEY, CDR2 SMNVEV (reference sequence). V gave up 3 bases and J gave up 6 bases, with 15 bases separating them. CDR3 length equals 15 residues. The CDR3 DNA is TGTGCCAGCAGTTTTGGTAAGGAGGGGCGCAATGAGCAGTTCTTC. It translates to CASSFGKEGRNEQFF.

CDR3 DNA sequence: TGCGCCAGCAGCCAAGCTGCAGTTGAAAACACTGAAGCTTTCTTT. Amino acids: CASSQAAVENTEAFF. This sequence joins TRBV4-1 and TRBJ1-1; D gene unclear. The CDR3 covers 15 residues. Germline V gene data show CDR1 as MGHRA and CDR2 as YSYEKL. Trimming took off 1 base at V and 2 bases at J, with 11 bases between the two ends.

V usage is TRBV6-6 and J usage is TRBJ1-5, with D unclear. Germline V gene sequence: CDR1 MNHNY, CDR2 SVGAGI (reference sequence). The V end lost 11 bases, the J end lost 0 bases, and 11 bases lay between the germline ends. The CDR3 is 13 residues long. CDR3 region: CAVEGYSNQPQHF. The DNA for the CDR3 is TGTGCCGTAGAGGGATATAGCAATCAGCCCCAGCATTTT.

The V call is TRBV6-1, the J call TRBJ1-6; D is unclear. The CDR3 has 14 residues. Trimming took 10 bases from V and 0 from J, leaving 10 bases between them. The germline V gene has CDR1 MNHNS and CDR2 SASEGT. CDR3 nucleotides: TGTGCCATTACTGCTAGCTCCTATAATTCACCCCTCCACTTT. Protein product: CAITASSYNSPLHF.

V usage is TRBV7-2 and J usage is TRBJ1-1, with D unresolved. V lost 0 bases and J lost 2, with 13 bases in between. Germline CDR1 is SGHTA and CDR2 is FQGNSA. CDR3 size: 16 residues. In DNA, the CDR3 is TGTGCCAGCAGCTTAGCTTTGCTGGGCTTTAACACTGAAGCTTTCTTT. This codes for CASSLALLGFNTEAFF.

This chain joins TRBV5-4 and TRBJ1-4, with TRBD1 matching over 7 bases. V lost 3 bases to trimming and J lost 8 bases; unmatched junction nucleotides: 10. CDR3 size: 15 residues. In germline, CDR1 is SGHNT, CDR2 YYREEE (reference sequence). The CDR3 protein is CASSSWTGGGEKLFF. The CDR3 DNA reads TGTGCCAGCAGCTCCTGGACAGGTGGAGGCGAAAAACTGTTTTTT.

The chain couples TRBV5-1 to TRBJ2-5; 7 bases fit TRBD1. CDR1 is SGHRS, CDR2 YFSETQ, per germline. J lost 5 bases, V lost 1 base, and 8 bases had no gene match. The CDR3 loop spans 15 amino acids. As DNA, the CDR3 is TGCGCCAGCAGCTTGCTGACAGGGAGTAGGGAGACCCAGTACTTC. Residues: CASSLLTGSRETQYF.

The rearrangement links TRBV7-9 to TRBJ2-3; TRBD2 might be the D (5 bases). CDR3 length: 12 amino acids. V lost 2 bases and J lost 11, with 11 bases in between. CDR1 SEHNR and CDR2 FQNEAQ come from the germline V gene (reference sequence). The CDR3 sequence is CASSLLLDEQYF. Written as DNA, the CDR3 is TGTGCCAGCAGCTTATTACTAGACGAGCAGTATTTT.

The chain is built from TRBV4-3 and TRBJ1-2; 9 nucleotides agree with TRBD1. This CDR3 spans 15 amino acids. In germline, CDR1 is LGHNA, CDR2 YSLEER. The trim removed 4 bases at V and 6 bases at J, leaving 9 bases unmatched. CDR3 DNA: TGCGCCAGCAGCCCCCTCCCGGGACAGGGCGATGGCTACACCTTC. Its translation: CASSPLPGQGDGYTF.

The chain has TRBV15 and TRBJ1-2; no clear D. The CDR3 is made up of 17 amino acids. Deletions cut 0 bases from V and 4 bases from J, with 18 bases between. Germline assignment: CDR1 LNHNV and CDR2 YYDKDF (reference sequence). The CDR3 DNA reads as TGTGCCACCAGCAGAGATGTGTCGAAGCGGATAATCTATGGCTACACCTTC. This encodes CATSRDVSKRIIYGYTF.

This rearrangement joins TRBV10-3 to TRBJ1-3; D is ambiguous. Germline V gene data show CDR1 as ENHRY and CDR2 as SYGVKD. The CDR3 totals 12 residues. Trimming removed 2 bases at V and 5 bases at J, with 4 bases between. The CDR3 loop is CAISELRNTIYF. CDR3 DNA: TGTGCCATCAGTGAGCTGCGAAACACCATATATTTT.

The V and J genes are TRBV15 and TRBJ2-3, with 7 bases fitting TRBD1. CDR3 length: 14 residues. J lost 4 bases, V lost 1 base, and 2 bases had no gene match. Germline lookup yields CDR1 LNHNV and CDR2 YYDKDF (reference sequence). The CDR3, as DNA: TGTGCCACCAGCAGAGGACAGGGCCCAGATACGCAGTATTTT. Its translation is CATSRGQGPDTQYF.

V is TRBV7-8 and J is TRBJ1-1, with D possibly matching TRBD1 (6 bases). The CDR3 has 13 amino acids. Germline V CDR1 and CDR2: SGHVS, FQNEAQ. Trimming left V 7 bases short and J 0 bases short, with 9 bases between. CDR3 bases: TGTGCCAGCACTGGGACACTGAACACTGAAGCTTTCTTT. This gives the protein CASTGTLNTEAFF.

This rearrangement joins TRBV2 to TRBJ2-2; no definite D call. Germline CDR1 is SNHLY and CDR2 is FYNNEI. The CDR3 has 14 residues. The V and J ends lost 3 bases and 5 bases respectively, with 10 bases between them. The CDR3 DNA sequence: TGTGCCAGCAGTGACGCGCAGTGGACCGGGGAGCTGTTTTTT. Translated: CASSDAQWTGELFF.